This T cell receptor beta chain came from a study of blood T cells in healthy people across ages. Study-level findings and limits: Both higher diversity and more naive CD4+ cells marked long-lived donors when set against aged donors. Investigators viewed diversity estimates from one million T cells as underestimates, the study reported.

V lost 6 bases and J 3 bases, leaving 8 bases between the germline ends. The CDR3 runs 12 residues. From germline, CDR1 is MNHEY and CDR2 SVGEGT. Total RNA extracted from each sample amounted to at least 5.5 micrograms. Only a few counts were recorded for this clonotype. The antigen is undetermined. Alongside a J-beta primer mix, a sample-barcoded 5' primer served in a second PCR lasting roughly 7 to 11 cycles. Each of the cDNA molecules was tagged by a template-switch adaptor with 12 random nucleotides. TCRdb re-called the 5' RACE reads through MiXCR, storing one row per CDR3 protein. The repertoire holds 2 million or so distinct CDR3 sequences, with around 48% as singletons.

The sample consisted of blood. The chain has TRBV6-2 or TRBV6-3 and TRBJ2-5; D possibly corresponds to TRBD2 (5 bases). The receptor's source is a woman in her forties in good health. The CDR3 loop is CASRMGEETQYF. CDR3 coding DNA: TGTGCCAGCAGGATGGGAGAAGAGACCCAGTACTTC.